This TCR beta chain is from a study of T cell repertoires in cytomegalovirus infection. TCRdb recomputed calls from the reads with MiXCR, one row per CDR3 protein. The data show 750,000 to 950,000 distinct CDR3 sequences, with about 29% seen just once and about an eighth held by the top ten. A few counts support this clonotype. Its specificity is not known. The trim removed 5 bases at V and 0 bases at J, leaving 13 bases unmatched. Germline assignment: CDR1 MRHNA and CDR2 SNTAGT. CDR3 length: 19 residues. J is TRBJ2-4 and V is TRBV6-4, with 10 bases lining up with TRBD1. The source material was cultured CD8+ T cells from PBMCs, sampled from culture after CMV antigen stimulation. This TCR was recovered from a human donor in good health (CMV status not recorded). Some clones in this sample may be carry-over from other donors' samples. CDR3 nucleotides: TGTGCCAGCAGTCCGATTAGAAACCGGGACAGGGGAGCCAAAAACATTCAGTACTTC. It codes for CASSPIRNRDRGAKNIQYF.